The clone carrying this T cell receptor beta chain was picked up many times. Its antigen is currently unknown. This specimen belongs to a study of T-cell memory formation after mild COVID-19. About the research overall: In these data, TCR clusters were largely donor specific. Study findings and constraints: Pre-infection memory carried some responding clones, suggesting that cross-reactive memory joined.

It was 5'RACE with constant-segment primers that produced the TCR alpha and TCR beta cDNA libraries, which carried sample barcodes and UMIs. In TCRdb, the 5' RACE reads were re-called with MiXCR into one record per CDR3 protein. The sample records more than 450,000 distinct CDR3 sequences, under 20% being singletons. Sequenced input: PBMCs or a T cell subset sorted from them (not recorded which). The sequence was obtained from an adult woman who had mild COVID-19 (a few samples of this study predate the infection). Cell type and time point are not known.

Here the CDR3 DNA reads TGTGCCAGCAGCTTGTGCCGCCTTTACGAGCAGTACTTC. Encoded protein: CASSLCRLYEQYF. The chain carries TRBV7-3 and TRBJ2-7; D uncertain. CDR1 is SGHTA, CDR2 FQGTGA, per germline. This CDR3 contains 13 residues. V was pared by 3 bases and J by 4 bases, with 10 bases between.